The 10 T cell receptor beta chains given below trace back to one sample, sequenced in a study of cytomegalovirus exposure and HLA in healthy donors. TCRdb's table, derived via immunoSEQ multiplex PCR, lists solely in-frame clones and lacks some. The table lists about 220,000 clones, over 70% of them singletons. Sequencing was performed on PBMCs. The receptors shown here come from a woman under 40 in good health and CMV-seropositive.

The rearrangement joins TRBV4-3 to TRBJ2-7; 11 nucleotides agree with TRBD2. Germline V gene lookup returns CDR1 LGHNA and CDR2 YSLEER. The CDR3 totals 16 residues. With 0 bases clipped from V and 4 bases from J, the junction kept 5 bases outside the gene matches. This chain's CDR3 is CASSQDPGLADYEQYF. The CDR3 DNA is TGCGCCAGCAGCCAAGATCCGGGACTAGCGGATTACGAGCAGTACTTC.

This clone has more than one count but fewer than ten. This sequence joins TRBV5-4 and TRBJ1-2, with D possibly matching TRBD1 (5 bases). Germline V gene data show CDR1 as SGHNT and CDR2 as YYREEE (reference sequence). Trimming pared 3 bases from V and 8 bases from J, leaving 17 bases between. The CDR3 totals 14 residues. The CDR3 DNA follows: TGTGCCAGCAGCTCGGGGGTCACCCCGGAAGGCTACACCTTC. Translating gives CASSSGVTPEGYTF.

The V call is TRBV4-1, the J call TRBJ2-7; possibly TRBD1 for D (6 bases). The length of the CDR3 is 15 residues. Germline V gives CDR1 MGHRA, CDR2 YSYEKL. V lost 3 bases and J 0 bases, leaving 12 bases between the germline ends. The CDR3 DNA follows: TGCGCCAGCAGCCAGACAGGACAGAGCTCCTACGAGCAGTACTTC. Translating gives CASSQTGQSSYEQYF.

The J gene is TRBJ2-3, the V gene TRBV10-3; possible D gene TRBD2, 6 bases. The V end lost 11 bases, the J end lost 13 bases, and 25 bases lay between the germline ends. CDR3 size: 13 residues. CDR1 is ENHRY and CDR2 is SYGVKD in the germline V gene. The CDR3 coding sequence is TGTGCCGCATTCGGACCGGGACTCTCGACCAAGTATTTT. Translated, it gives CAAFGPGLSTKYF.

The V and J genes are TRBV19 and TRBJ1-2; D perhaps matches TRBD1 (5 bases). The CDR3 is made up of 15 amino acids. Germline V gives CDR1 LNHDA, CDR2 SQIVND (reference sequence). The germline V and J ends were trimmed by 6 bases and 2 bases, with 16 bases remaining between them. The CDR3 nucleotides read TGTGCCAGTAGCACCGGGACGCGAAACAACTATGGCTACACCTTC. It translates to CASSTGTRNNYGYTF.

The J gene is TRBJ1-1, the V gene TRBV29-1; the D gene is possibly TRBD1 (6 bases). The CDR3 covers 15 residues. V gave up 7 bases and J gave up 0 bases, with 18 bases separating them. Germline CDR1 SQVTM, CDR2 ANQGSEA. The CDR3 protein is CSARGQRSMNTEAFF. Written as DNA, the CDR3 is TGCAGCGCCCGCGGACAGAGGTCGATGAACACTGAAGCTTTCTTT.

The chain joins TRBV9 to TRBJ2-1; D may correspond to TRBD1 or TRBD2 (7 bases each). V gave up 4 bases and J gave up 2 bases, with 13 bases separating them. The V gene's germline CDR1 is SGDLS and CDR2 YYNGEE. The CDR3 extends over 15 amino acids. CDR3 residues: CASSPRGGAYNEQFF. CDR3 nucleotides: TGTGCCAGCAGCCCCAGGGGGGGAGCCTACAATGAGCAGTTCTTC.

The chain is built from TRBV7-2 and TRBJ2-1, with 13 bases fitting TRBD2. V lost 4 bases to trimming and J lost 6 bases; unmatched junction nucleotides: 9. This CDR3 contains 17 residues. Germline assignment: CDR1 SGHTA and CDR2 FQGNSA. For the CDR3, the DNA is TGTGCCAGCAGCTACTTCCCGGGACTAGCGGGAAGCAATGAGCAGTTCTTC. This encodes CASSYFPGLAGSNEQFF.

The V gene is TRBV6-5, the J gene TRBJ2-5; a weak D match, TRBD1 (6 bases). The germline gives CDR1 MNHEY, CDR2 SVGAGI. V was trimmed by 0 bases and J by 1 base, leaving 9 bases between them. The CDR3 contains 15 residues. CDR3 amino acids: CASSYSDSLQETQYF. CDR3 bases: TGTGCCAGCAGTTACTCGGACAGCCTCCAAGAGACCCAGTACTTC.

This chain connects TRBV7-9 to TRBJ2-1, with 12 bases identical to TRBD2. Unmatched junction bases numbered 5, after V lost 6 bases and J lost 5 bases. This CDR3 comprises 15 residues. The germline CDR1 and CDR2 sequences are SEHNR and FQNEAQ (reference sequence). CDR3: CASRQTSGSNNEQFF. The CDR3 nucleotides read TGTGCCAGCAGACAGACTAGCGGGAGCAACAATGAGCAGTTCTTC. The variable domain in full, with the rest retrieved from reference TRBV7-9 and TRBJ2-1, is DTGVSQNPRHKITKRGQNVTFRCDPISEHNRLYWYRQTLGQGPEFLTYFQNEAQLEKSRLLSDRFSAERPKGSFSTLEIQRTEQGDSAMYLCASRQTSGSNNEQFFGPGTRLTVL.